A single TCR beta chain is shown here with its context. Profiling relied on immunoSEQ multiplex PCR, and the TCRdb table lists in-frame clones only, not all of them. The data contain more than 95,000 clones, less than 90% of them singletons. These data come from a study of control samples from healthy donors and cancer patients. V dropped 2 bases and J dropped 6 bases, with 23 bases sitting between them. Per the germline V gene, CDR1 is SGHTA and CDR2 is FQGNSA. The CDR3 is made up of 18 amino acids. This sequence was found in a man between 18 and 35 years old in good health. V gene TRBV7-2 combines with J gene TRBJ1-5; D might be TRBD1 (5 bases). The specimen was blood. Here the CDR3 DNA reads TGTGCCAGCAGCTTACGGACAAATATCACGGTTCGGGTTCAGCCCCAGCATTTT. Its protein is CASSLRTNITVRVQPQHF.